This TCR beta chain is from a study of blood T cell repertoires in COVID-19. Study-wide background: The cDNA or gDNA used as material had been derived from T cells, B-cell-depleted T cells, or PBMCs.

Trimming stripped 4 bases from V and 7 bases from J, with 11 bases between. The CDR3 has 12 amino acids. Germline V gene data show CDR1 as SGHRS and CDR2 as YFSETQ. In the case of this clone: The same CDR3 arises from other DNA sequences in this sample as well.

As handled by the study authors: Amplification of reference gene primers provided the estimated nucleated cell counts. Measured with immunoSEQ multiplex PCR; TCRdb has only the in-frame clones, and not every one. V and J calls and clone size are copied from that table; D and trimming were computed from the DNA. The table shows about 290,000 clones, with roughly 89% occurring only once. The chain has TRBV5-1 and TRBJ1-1; D is possibly TRBD1 (6 bases). The sequence derives from a woman aged 40 to 50 who had recovered from COVID-19. The sequenced sample was PBMCs or T cells enriched from blood (not recorded which). CDR3 sequence reads: CASSLETGEAFF. The CDR3 coding sequence is TGCGCCAGCAGCCTCGAGACAGGTGAAGCTTTCTTT.